This T cell receptor (beta chain) was profiled in a study of response to subunit inactivated influenza vaccine. This clonotype occurred a few times. No antigen is known for it. General study results and limits: That few new T cells are recruited by each seasonal influenza vaccination was the authors' suggestion.

Trimming took off 3 bases at V and 3 bases at J, with 12 bases between the two ends. Germline V gene data show CDR1 as DFQATT and CDR2 as SNEGSKA (reference sequence). The CDR3 totals 13 residues. Using its own MiXCR run on the RT-PCR reads, TCRdb lists one record per CDR3 protein. The sample has 500,000 to 600,000 distinct CDR3 sequences, roughly 13% seen once. The rearrangement uses TRBV20-1 and TRBJ2-7, with D perhaps matching TRBD1 (6 bases). This clonotype was obtained from a man aged 45-65 years who received an inactivated influenza vaccine. Sample: PBMCs from blood, taken around seven weeks after vaccination. The CDR3 protein is CSARGTYSYEQYF. The CDR3 DNA sequence: TGCAGTGCTAGGGGGACATACAGCTACGAGCAGTACTTC.